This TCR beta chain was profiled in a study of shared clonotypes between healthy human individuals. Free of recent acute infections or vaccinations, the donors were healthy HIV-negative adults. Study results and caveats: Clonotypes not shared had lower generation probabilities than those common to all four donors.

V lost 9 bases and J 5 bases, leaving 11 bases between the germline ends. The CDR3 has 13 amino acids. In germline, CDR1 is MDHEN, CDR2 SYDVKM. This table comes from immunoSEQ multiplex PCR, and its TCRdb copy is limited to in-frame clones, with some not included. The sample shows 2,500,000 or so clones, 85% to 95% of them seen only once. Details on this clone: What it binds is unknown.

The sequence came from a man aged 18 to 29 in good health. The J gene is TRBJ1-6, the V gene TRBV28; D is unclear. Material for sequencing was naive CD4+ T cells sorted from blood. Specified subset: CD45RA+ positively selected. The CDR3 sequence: CASKRGNNSPLHF. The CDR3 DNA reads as TGTGCCAGTAAACGGGGAAATAATTCACCCCTCCACTTT.